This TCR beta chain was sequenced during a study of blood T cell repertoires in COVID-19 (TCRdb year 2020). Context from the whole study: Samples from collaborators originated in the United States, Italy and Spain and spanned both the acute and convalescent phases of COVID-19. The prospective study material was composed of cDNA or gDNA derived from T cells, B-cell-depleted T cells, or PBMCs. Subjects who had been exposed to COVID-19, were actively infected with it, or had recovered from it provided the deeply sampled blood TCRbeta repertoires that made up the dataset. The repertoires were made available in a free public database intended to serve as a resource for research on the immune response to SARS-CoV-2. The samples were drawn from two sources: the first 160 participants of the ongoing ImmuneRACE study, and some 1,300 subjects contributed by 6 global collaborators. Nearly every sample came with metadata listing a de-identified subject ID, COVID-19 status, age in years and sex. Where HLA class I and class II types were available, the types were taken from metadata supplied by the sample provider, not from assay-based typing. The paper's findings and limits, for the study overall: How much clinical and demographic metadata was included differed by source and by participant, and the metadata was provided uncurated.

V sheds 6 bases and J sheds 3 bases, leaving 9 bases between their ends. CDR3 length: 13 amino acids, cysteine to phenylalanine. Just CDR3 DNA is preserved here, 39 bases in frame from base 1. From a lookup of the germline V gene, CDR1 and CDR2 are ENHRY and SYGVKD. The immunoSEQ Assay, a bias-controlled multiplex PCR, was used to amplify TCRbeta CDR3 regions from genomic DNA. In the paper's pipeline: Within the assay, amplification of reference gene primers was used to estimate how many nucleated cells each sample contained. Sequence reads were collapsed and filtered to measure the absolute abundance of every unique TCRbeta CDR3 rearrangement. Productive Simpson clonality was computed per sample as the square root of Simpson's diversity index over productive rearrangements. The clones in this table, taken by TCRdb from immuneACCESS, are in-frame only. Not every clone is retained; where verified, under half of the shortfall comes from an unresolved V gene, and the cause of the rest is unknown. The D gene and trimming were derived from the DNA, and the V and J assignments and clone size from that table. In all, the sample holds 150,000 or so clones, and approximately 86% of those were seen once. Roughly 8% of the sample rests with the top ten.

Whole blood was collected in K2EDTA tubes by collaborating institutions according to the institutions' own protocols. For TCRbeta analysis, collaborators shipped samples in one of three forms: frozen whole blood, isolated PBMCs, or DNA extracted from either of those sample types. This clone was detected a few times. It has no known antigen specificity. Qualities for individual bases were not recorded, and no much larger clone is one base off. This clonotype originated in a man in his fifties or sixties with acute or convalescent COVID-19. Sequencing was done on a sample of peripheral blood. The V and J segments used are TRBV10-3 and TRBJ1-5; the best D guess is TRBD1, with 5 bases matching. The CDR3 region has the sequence CAIRRGLNQPQHF. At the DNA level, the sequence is TGTGCCATCAGAAGGGGACTCAATCAGCCCCAGCATTTT.